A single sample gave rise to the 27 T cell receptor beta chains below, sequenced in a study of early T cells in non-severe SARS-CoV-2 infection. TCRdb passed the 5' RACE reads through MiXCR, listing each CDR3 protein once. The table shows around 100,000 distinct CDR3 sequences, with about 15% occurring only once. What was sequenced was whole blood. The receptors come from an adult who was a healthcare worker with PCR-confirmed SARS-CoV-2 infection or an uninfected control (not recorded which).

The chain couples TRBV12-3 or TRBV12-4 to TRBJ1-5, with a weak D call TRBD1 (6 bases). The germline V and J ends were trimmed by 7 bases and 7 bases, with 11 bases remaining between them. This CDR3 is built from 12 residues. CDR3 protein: CASTTGSQPQHF. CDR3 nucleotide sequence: TGTGCCAGCACCACAGGGTCCCAGCCCCAGCATTTT.

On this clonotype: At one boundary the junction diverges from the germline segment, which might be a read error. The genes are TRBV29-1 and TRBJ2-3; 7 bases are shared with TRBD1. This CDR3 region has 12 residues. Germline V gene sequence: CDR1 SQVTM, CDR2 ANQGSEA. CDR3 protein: CSVGRGLDTQNF. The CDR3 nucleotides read TGCAGCGTTGGCAGGGGGTTAGATACGCAGAATTTT.

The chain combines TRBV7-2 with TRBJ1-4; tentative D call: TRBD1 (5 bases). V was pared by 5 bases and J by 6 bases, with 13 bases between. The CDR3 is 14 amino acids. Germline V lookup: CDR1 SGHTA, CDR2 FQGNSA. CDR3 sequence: CASSLGGSDEKLFF. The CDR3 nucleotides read TGTGCCAGCAGCCTGGGGGGGAGTGATGAAAAACTGTTTTTT.

The CDR3 region is CASSLGTSTDTQYF. CDR3 coding DNA: TGTGCCAGCAGCTTAGGGACAAGCACAGATACGCAGTATTTT. The chain has TRBV7-2 and TRBJ2-3; TRBD1 is a possible D gene (5 bases). The V end was cut by 1 base, the J end by 0 bases, with 5 bases between. The CDR3 is made up of 14 amino acids. The germline V gene encodes CDR1 SGHTA and CDR2 FQGNSA.

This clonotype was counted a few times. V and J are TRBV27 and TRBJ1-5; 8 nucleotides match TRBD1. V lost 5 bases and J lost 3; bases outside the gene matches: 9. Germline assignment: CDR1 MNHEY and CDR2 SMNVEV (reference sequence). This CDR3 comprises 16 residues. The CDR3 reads CASSQGQGRNNQPQHF. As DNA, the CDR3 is TGTGCCAGCAGTCAAGGACAGGGCAGGAACAATCAGCCCCAGCATTTT.

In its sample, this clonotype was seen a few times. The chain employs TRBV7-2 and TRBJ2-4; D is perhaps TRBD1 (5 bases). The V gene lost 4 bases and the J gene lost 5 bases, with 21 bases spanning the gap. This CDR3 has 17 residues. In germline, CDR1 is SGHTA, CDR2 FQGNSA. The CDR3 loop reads CASSSDMFFSAENIQYF. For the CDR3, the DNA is TGTGCCAGCAGCTCGGACATGTTTTTTTCGGCTGAAAACATTCAGTACTTC.

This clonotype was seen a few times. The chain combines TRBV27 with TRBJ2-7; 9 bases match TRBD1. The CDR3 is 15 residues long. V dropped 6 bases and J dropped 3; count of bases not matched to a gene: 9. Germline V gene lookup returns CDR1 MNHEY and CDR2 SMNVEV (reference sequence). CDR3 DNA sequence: TGTGCCAGCAGGCTACAGGGGGCCGCGAACTACGAGCAGTACTTC. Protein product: CASRLQGAANYEQYF.

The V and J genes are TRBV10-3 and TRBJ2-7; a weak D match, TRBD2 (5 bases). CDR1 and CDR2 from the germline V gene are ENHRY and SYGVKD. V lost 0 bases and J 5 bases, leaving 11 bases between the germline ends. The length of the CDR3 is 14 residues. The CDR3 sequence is CAISESLLEDEQYF. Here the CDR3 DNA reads TGTGCCATCAGTGAGTCGCTACTAGAGGACGAGCAGTACTTC.

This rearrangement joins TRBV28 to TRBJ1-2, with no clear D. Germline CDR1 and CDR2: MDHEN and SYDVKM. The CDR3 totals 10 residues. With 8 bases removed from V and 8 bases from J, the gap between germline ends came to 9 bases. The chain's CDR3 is CASGAEGYTF. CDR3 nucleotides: TGTGCCAGCGGAGCAGAAGGCTACACCTTC.

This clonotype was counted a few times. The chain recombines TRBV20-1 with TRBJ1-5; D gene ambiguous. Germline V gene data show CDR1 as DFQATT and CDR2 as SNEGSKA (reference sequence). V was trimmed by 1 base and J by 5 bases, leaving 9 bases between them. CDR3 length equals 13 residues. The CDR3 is CSARGEEHQPQHF. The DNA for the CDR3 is TGCAGTGCTAGAGGGGAGGAGCATCAGCCCCAGCATTTT.

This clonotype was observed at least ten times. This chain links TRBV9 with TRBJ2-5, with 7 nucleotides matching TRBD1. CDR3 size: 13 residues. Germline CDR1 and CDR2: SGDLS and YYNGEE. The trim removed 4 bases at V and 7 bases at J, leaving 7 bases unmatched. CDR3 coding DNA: TGTGCCAGCAGCTTACAGGGGCTCGGGACCCAGTACTTC. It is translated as CASSLQGLGTQYF. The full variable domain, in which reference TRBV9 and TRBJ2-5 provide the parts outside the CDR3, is DSGVTQTPKHLITATGQRVTLRCSPRSGDLSVYWYQQSLDQGLQFLIQYYNGEERAKGNILERFSAQQFPDLHSELNLSSLELGDSALYFCASSLQGLGTQYFGPGTRLLVL.

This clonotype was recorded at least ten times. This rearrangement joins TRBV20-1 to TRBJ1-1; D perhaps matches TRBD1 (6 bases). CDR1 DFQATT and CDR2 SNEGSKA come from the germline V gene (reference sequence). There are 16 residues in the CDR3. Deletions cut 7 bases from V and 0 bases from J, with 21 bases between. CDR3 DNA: TGCAGTGTCACGAAGGGGGGGGCATTGATGAACACTGAAGCTTTCTTT. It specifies CSVTKGGALMNTEAFF.

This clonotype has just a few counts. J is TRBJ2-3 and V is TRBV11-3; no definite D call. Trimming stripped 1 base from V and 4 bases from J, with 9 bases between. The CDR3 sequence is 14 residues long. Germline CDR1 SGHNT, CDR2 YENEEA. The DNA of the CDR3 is TGTGCCAGCAGCTTAGGAGGAGTGGCAGATACGCAGTATTTT. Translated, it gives CASSLGGVADTQYF. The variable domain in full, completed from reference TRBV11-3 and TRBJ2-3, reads EAGVVQSPRYKIIEKKQPVAFWCNPISGHNTLYWYLQNLGQGPELLIRYENEEAVDDSQLPKDRFSAERLKGVDSTLKIQPAELGDSAVYLCASSLGGVADTQYFGPGTRLTVL.

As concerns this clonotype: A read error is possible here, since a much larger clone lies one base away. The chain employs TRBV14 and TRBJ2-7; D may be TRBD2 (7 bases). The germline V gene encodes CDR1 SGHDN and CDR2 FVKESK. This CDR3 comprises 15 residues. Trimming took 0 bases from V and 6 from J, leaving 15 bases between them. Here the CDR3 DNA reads TGTGCCAGCAGCCAAGATGCGGGGGCCTCCCTCGAGCAGTACTTC. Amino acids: CASSQDAGASLEQYF.

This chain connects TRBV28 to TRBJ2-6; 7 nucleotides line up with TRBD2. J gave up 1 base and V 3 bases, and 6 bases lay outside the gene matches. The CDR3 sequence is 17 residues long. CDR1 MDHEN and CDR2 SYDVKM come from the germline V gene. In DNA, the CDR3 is TGTGCCAGCAGTTTCGGGGGGATCTCTTCTGGGGCCAACGTCCTGACTTTC. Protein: CASSFGGISSGANVLTF. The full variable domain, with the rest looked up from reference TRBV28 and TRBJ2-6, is DVKVTQSSRYLVKRTGEKVFLECVQDMDHENMFWYRQDPGLGLRLIYFSYDVKMKEKGDIPEGYSVSREKKERFSLILESASTNQTSMYLCASSFGGISSGANVLTFGAGSRLTVL.

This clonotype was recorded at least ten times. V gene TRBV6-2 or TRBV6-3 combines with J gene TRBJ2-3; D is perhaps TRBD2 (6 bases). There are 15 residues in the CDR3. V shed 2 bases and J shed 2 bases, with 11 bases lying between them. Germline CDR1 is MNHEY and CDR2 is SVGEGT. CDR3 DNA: TGTGCCAGCAGTTACCTAGGAGGGGACACAGATACGCAGTATTTT. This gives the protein CASSYLGGDTDTQYF.

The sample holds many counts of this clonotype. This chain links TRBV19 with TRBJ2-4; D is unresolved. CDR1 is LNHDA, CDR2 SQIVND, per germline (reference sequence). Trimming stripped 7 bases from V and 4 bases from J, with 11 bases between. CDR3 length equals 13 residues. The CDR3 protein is CASTPEQKNIQYF. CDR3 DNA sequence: TGTGCCAGTACCCCTGAGCAGAAAAACATTCAGTACTTC.

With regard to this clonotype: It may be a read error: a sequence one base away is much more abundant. The CDR3 nucleotides read TGTGCCAGCTCAGTGGACATCGACCTCACCACCGGGGGGCTGTTTTTT. This sequence encodes CASSVDIDLTTGGLFF. The chain combines TRBV18 with TRBJ2-2, with a possible D match to TRBD2 (6 bases). The germline gives CDR1 KGHSH, CDR2 LQKENI. The CDR3 runs to 16 residues.

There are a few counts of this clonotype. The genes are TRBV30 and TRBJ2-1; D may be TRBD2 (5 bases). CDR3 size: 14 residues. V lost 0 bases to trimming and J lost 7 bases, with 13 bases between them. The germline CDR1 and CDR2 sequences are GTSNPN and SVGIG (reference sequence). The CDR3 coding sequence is TGTGCCTGGAGTGTAGGACTGGACCGGAATGAGCAGTTCTTC. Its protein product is CAWSVGLDRNEQFF.

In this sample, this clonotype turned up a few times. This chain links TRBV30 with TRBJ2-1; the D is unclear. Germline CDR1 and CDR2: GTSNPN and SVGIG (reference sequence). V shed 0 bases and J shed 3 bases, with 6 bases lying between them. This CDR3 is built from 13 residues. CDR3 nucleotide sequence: TGTGCCTGGAGTGTGACCGACTACAATGAGCAGTTCTTC. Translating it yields CAWSVTDYNEQFF. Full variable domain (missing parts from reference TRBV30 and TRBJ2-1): SQTIHQWPATLVQPVGSPLSLECTVEGTSNPNLYWYRQAAGRGLQLLFYSVGIGQISSEVPQNLSASRPQDRQFILSSKKLLLSDSGFYLCAWSVTDYNEQFFGPGTRLTVL.

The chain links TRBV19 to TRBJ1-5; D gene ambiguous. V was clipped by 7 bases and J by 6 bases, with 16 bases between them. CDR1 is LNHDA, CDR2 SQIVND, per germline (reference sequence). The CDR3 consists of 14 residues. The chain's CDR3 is CASNSRGVIQPQHF. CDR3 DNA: TGTGCCAGTAATTCCAGAGGTGTGATTCAGCCCCAGCATTTT.

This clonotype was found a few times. DNA for the CDR3: TGTGCCAGCTCCCCCACGGGGGCCAACGAGCAGTACTTC. Protein: CASSPTGANEQYF. The V gene is TRBV18, the J gene TRBJ2-7; the D call may be TRBD1 or TRBD2 (6 bases each). This CDR3 has 13 residues. Germline loops: CDR1 KGHSH, CDR2 LQKENI. Trimming pared 6 bases from V and 5 bases from J, leaving 14 bases between. Looking up the rest from reference TRBV18 and TRBJ2-7 gives the full variable domain: NAGVMQNPRHLVRRRGQEARLRCSPMKGHSHVYWYRQLPEEGLKFMVYLQKENIIDESGMPKERFSAEFPKEGPSILRIQQVVRGDSAAYFCASSPTGANEQYFGPGTRLTVT.

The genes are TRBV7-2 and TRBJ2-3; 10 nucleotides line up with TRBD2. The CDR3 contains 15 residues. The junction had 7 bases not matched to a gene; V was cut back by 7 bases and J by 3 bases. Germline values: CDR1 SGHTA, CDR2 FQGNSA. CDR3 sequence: CASTRAGGWTDTQYF. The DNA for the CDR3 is TGTGCCAGCACCCGAGCGGGAGGGTGGACAGATACGCAGTATTTT.

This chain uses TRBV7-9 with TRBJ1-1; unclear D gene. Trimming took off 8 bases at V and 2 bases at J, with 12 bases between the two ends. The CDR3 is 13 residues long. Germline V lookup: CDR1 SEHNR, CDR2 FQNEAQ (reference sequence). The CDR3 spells CASAPRGNTEAFF. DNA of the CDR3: TGTGCCAGCGCCCCCCGGGGTAACACTGAAGCTTTCTTT.

The CDR3 spells CATSRGAGAVDEQFF. CDR3 sequence (DNA): TGTGCCACCAGCAGAGGAGCGGGAGCCGTGGATGAGCAGTTCTTC. This chain connects TRBV15 to TRBJ2-1; TRBD2 matches 8 bases. CDR1 is LNHNV, CDR2 YYDKDF, per germline (reference sequence). The CDR3 runs to 15 residues. Germline trimming cut 1 base from V and 8 bases from J; bases unmatched to any gene: 7.

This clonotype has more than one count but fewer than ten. The CDR3: CATSDAGGSKGSYNEQFF. The CDR3 nucleotides are TGTGCCACCAGTGATGCAGGGGGCTCCAAAGGGTCCTACAATGAGCAGTTCTTC. The chain employs TRBV24-1 and TRBJ2-1; 8 bases align to TRBD1. Germline CDR1 and CDR2: KGHDR and SFDVKD. This CDR3 region has 18 residues. J was trimmed by 1 base and V by 3 bases; bases with no gene match: 10.

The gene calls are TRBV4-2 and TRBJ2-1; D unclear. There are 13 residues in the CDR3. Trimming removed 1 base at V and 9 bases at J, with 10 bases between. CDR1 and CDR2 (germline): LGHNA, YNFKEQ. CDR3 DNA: TGTGCCAGCAGCCAAGCCATGGGAACTGAGCAGTTCTTC. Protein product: CASSQAMGTEQFF.